This T cell receptor (beta chain) was recovered during a study of cytomegalovirus exposure and HLA in healthy donors. Germline V gene data show CDR1 as SEHNR and CDR2 as FQNEAQ (reference sequence). Trimming at V came to 5 bases and at J to 5 bases, leaving 14 bases not matched to a gene. CDR3 length: 16 amino acids. Remarks on this clone: Its specificity is not known.

The donors, nominally healthy at sampling, likely had unrecorded immune exposures. The PCR contained 60 Vbeta and 13 Jbeta primers. Data came from immunoSEQ multiplex PCR; TCRdb stores just in-frame clones and leaves some out. Its table lists 100,000 to 150,000 clones. Study observations and caveats: More clonal expansion characterized HLA-associated TCR beta chains than equally common others in a later analysis. In a later analysis, V- and J-gene trimming of beta chains associated with a DCLRE1C missense variant, replicated independently.

This sequence was found in a woman aged 35 to 49 in good health and CMV-seropositive. The V call is TRBV7-9, the J call TRBJ2-5, with TRBD1 identical over 7 bases. Specimen: PBMCs. DNA for the CDR3: TGTGCCAGCAGCCCCCGAAAACAGGGGTATCGCGAGACCCAGTACTTC. Translating it yields CASSPRKQGYRETQYF.